This T cell receptor beta chain is from a study of human T cells and chemical hapten exposure. For the study at large: Alopecia areata, totalis and universalis patients, mostly female, were included. Whole-study findings and limits: Clustering by CDR3 similarity yielded significantly more large clusters from expanded TCRs than controls.

This clonotype was observed at least ten times. Its specificity is unknown. Per the study methods: Individual samples carried between roughly 23,224 and 750,000 TCRs, with approximately 100,000 as the median. From the RACE reads, TCRdb called clonotypes with MiXCR, one entry per CDR3 protein. TCRdb, not the original authors, processed these V and J calls. The sample yields under 200,000 distinct CDR3 sequences, 14% seen once. Described time point: patch test 1, 2 weeks after DPC sensitization. The treatment was: therapeutic diphenylcyclopropenone sensitization with weekly scalp DPC. Alopecia patients between 18 and 70 years old and suitable for DPC were used as donors. This receptor was obtained from a young woman with alopecia areata. Some clones in this sample may be carry-over from other donors' samples. Sequenced material: whole blood, taken in connection with sensitization to the hapten diphenylcyclopropenone (DPC).

The CDR3 protein is CSVERQGLSYEQYF. The CDR3 DNA sequence: TGCAGCGTTGAAAGACAGGGGCTTTCCTACGAGCAGTACTTC. The V gene is TRBV29-1, the J gene TRBJ2-7; 8 positions agree with TRBD1. V shed 2 bases, J shed 1 base, and the junction held 4 bases outside the gene matches. Per the germline V gene, CDR1 is SQVTM and CDR2 is ANQGSEA. The CDR3 length is 14 residues.